This TCR beta chain originates from a study of identical twins. Healthy Caucasians provided all donations. Regarding the study as a whole: Sharing of beta out-of-frame sequences by twins showed a weaker excess. With monozygotic twins, out-of-frame TCR alpha sharing exceeded what models estimated. Invariant T cells like MAIT and iNKT could partly confound the zero-insertion analyses.

In this sample, this clonotype turned up many times. The antigen is undetermined. At one end, the junction sequence differs from germline, possibly due to a read error. TCRdb re-called the 5' RACE reads with MiXCR, one entry per CDR3 protein. Found here are 1,800,000 or so distinct CDR3 sequences, 32% of them singletons; the top ten hold roughly 0.3%. Sequenced sample: cord blood. The sequence was obtained from a newborn girl in good health.

CDR3 coding DNA: TGTGCCAGCAGCCAAGGACTAGCCTACAATGAGCAGTTCTTC. Translation gives CASSQGLAYNEQFF. The chain combines TRBV4-1 with TRBJ2-1; 7 bases are a match to TRBD2. The germline CDR1 and CDR2 sequences are MGHRA and YSYEKL. This CDR3 has 14 amino acids.